This TCR beta chain was sequenced in a study of blood T cells in healthy people across ages. Study results and caveats: Age advanced and TCR beta diversity per million T cells fell, roughly linearly.

Together with a sample-barcoded 5' primer, a J-beta primer mix was included in a second PCR lasting about 6 to 12 cycles. A tag from a template-switch adaptor with 12 random nucleotides marked each cDNA molecule. TCRdb itself ran the 5' RACE reads through MiXCR, one entry per CDR3 protein. The sample includes hundreds of thousands of distinct CDR3 sequences, about 62% of them seen just once. The total RNA that was extracted per sample amounted to at least 5 micrograms. CDR1 is LGHNA, CDR2 YSLEER, per germline. This CDR3 contains 16 residues. Of note for this clonotype: Its specificity is unknown.

The rearrangement uses TRBV4-3 and TRBJ2-4; TRBD2 agrees at 8 bases. The J call may be faulty, since TRBJ2-7 better matches the DNA end. Sequenced material: blood. The receptor was derived from a man aged 25 to 40 in good health. CDR3 coding DNA: TGCGCCAGCAGCCAAGGAGTTACTAGCGGACTATACGAGCAGTACTTC. This gives the protein CASSQGVTSGLYEQYF.